This T cell receptor (beta chain) comes out of a study of T cell responses to AZD1222 COVID-19 vaccine. Study-level results: CD4 TCRs associated with vaccination spanned spike, dominating at 160-218 and 743-854. The peak T cell response came first, and repertoires were sampled only after it.

This clone showed up just once. Its target is unknown. Sequencing was performed with immunoSEQ multiplex PCR; in TCRdb, only in-frame clones are kept and a portion is missing. The table records 130,000 to 150,000 clones, 91% of them present only once. This sequence was found in an adult in good health. This specimen consisted of peripheral blood, obtained on day 0 of AZD1222 vaccination.

This CDR3 is CASSQDVIRRNNEQFF. DNA of the CDR3: TGCGCCAGCAGCCAAGACGTTATAAGGCGAAACAATGAGCAGTTCTTC. V gene TRBV4-3 combines with J gene TRBJ2-1; D not certain. V was clipped by 0 bases and J by 5 bases, with 14 bases between them. Germline V CDR1 and CDR2: LGHNA, YSLEER. The CDR3 totals 16 residues.